This T cell receptor (beta chain) was retrieved from a study of blood T cell repertoires in COVID-19. Background on the study: From T cells, B-cell-depleted T cells, or PBMCs came the material, which was cDNA or gDNA.

In the study's own analysis: Cell counts per sample came from amplifying reference gene primers. Sequenced by immunoSEQ multiplex PCR; TCRdb stores in-frame clones only, minus some. V and J calls and clone size are those listed in that table; D and trimming were worked out from the DNA. The sample contains 130,000 to 150,000 clones, around 75% of which appear only once. Germline assignment: CDR1 KGHSH and CDR2 LQKENI. The germline V and J ends were trimmed by 1 base and 0 bases, with 5 bases remaining between them. The CDR3 covers 14 residues. Sequences were obtained from peripheral blood. The chain recombines TRBV18 with TRBJ2-3; perhaps TRBD2 as D (5 bases). The receptor was derived from a woman aged 65 to 85 with COVID-19, enrolled during active disease. CDR3 coding DNA: TGTGCCAGCTCACCACGACTAAGCACAGATACGCAGTATTTT. This gives the protein CASSPRLSTDTQYF.